This T cell receptor beta chain originates from a study of cytomegalovirus exposure and HLA in healthy donors. General observations from the study: TRBV6-2, TRBV6-3 and other indistinguishable V segments were excluded.

The primer mix had 60 Vbeta and 13 Jbeta primers. Clones were sequenced by immunoSEQ multiplex PCR, and TCRdb holds only the in-frame ones, with some missing. The table has roughly 230,000 clones, around nine tenths seen once. CDR3 size: 15 residues. Germline CDR1 is MNHNS and CDR2 is SASEGT. J lost 4 bases, V lost 10 bases, and 11 bases had no gene match. Comments on this clone: The antigen is unknown.

J is TRBJ2-3 and V is TRBV6-1; 10 nucleotides agree with TRBD2. The clonotype originates from a girl aged 2-10 years in good health and CMV-seronegative. Sequenced input: PBMCs. CDR3 sequence: CATSPAGGRADTQYF. Here the CDR3 DNA reads TGTGCCACCTCTCCAGCGGGAGGGAGGGCAGATACGCAGTATTTT.